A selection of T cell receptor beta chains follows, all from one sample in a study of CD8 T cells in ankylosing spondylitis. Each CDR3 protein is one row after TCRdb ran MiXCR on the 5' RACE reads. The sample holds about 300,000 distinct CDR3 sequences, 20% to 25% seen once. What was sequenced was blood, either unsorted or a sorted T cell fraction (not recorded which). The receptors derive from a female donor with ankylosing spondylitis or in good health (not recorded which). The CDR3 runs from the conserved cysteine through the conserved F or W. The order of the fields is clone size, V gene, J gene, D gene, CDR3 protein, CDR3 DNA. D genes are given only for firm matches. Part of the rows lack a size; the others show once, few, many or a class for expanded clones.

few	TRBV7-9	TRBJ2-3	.	CASSRTSSDTQYF	TGTGCCAGCAGCCGTACTAGCTCGGATACGCAGTATTTT
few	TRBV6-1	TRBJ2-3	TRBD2	CASRPPGLAGEDTQYF	TGTGCCAGCAGACCCCCGGGACTAGCGGGAGAGGATACGCAGTATTTT
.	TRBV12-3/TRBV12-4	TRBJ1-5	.	CASSLTETNQPQHF	TGTGCCAGCAGTTTAACAGAGACCAATCAGCCCCAGCATTTT
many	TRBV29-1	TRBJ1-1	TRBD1	CSVAQGAHTEAFF	TGCAGCGTCGCACAGGGGGCTCACACTGAAGCTTTCTTT
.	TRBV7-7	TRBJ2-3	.	CASSLGPGDTQYF	TGTGCTAGCAGCTTGGGACCGGGGGATACGCAGTATTTT
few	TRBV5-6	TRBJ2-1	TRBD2	CASSLWAGVGEQFF	TGTGCCAGCAGCTTGTGGGCGGGAGTAGGTGAGCAGTTCTTC
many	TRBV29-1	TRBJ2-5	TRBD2	CSVEDRGRGFQETQYF	TGCAGCGTTGAAGATCGTGGGAGGGGATTCCAAGAGACCCAGTACTTC
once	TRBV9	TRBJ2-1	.	CASSVAGGNNEQFF	TGTGCCAGCAGCGTAGCGGGCGGCAACAATGAGCAGTTCTTC
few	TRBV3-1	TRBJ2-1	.	CASSRVTRIGNEQFF	TGTGCCAGCAGCCGCGTTACGAGGATAGGCAATGAGCAGTTCTTC
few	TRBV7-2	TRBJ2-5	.	CASSFTQDQETQYF	TGTGCCAGCAGCTTCACTCAGGACCAAGAGACCCAGTACTTC